The present entry profiles one TCR beta chain with its context. This sample was included in a study of blood T cell repertoires in COVID-19. V lost 4 bases and J 0 bases, leaving 16 bases between the germline ends. The CDR3 is 16 amino acids. Germline CDR1 is PRHDT and CDR2 is FYEKMQ (reference sequence). Method: immunoSEQ multiplex PCR; TCRdb's copy keeps in-frame clones and lacks some. The sample yields around 500,000 clones, approximately 85% seen once. The chain uses TRBV13 and TRBJ2-7; no clear D. The TCR sequence derives from a human donor in a cohort sampled during active COVID-19. The sequencing sample was made of peripheral blood. The CDR3 nucleotides read TGTGCCAGCAGCTCGCAGGTCCAGGTTCCCTCCTACGAGCAGTACTTC. It yields the protein CASSSQVQVPSYEQYF.